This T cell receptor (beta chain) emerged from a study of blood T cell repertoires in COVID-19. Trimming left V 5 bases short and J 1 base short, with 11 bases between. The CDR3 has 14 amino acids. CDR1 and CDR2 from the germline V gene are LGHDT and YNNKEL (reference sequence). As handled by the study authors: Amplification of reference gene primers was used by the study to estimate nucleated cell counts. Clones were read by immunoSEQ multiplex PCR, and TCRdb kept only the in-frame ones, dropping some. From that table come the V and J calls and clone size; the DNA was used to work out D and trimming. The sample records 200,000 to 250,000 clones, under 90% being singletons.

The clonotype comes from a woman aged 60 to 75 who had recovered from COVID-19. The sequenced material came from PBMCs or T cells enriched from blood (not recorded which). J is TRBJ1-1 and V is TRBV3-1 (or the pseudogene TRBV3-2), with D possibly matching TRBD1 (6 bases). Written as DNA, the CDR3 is TGTGCCAGCAGCTGGGGGGGCCCGAACACTGAAGCTTTCTTT. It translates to CASSWGGPNTEAFF.